One sample yielded the 31 T cell receptor beta chains listed below, sequenced in a study of T cells in Graves' hyperthyroidism and ophthalmopathy. TCR beta CDR3 regions were amplified from RNA transcripts. HTBI primers were used for first-round RT-PCR of the TCR CDR3. TCRdb reprocessed the multiplex PCR reads with MiXCR, giving one entry per CDR3 protein. The data hold 600,000 to 900,000 distinct CDR3 sequences, with less than 20% observed a single time. Input material: blood. These receptor sequences come from a young man with Graves' hyperthyroidism.

This clonotype has only a few counts. This chain links TRBV30 with TRBJ2-7; 15 positions match TRBD2. The CDR3 sequence is 15 residues long. V lost 5 bases and J lost 3; bases outside the gene matches: 5. Per the germline V gene, CDR1 is GTSNPN and CDR2 is SVGIG (reference sequence). CDR3 nucleotide sequence: TGTGCCTGGTGCTCGGGACTAGCGGGAGGCTACGAGCAGTACTTC. Its translation is CAWCSGLAGGYEQYF. Full variable domain (outside the CDR3, taken from reference TRBV30 and TRBJ2-7): SQTIHQWPATLVQPVGSPLSLECTVEGTSNPNLYWYRQAAGRGLQLLFYSVGIGQISSEVPQNLSASRPQDRQFILSSKKLLLSDSGFYLCAWCSGLAGGYEQYFGPGTRLTVT.

This clonotype has just a few counts. The genes are TRBV29-1 and TRBJ1-1, with TRBD1 identical over 11 bases. The V gene's germline CDR1 is SQVTM and CDR2 ANQGSEA. The CDR3 is 15 residues long. The V and J ends lost 2 bases and 1 base, in that order; junction bases with no gene match: 3. CDR3 bases: TGCAGCGTTGAAACCGGGACAGGGGGGAACACTGAAGCTTTCTTT. Residues: CSVETGTGGNTEAFF.

At least ten counts were recorded for this clonotype. The chain has TRBV5-1 and TRBJ2-2, with 10 bases matching TRBD2. V lost 3 bases and J lost 5; bases outside the gene matches: 4. This CDR3 is 15 amino acids long. In germline, CDR1 is SGHRS, CDR2 YFSETQ. Here the CDR3 DNA reads TGCGCCAGCAGCTCCCTAGCGGGAGAAACCGGGGAGCTGTTTTTT. Protein sequence: CASSSLAGETGELFF.

This chain joins TRBV6-1 and TRBJ2-4; 11 bases map to TRBD1. The junction had 7 bases not matched to a gene; V was cut back by 5 bases and J by 7 bases. Germline V lookup: CDR1 MNHNS, CDR2 SASEGT. The CDR3 has 15 residues. In nucleotides, the CDR3 is TGTGCCAGCAGTCCACGGACAGGGGGCGTCAACATTCAGTACTTC. It specifies CASSPRTGGVNIQYF.

This clonotype was counted ten times or more. V and J are TRBV27 and TRBJ1-5; D uncertain. Germline loops: CDR1 MNHEY, CDR2 SMNVEV (reference sequence). This CDR3 has 15 amino acids. The V end was cut by 5 bases, the J end by 2 bases, with 13 bases between. CDR3 sequence reads: CASSPGRNGNQPQHF. The DNA of the CDR3 is TGTGCCAGCAGTCCGGGCCGCAATGGCAATCAGCCCCAGCATTTT.

This chain links TRBV20-1 with TRBJ2-7, with D perhaps TRBD2 (5 bases). Germline V gene sequence: CDR1 DFQATT, CDR2 SNEGSKA (reference sequence). V was clipped by 1 base and J by 4 bases, with 17 bases between them. There are 15 residues in the CDR3. The CDR3 nucleotides are TGCAGTGCTAGAGGGCTCACTAGTCCGGTTTACGAGCAGTACTTC. Translation: CSARGLTSPVYEQYF.

A few counts support this clonotype. The rearrangement links TRBV20-1 to TRBJ2-1; 11 bases agree with TRBD2. Germline V gives CDR1 DFQATT, CDR2 SNEGSKA (reference sequence). The V gene end was trimmed by 1 base and the J gene end by 8 bases; junction bases not matched to a gene: 13. The CDR3 spans 17 residues. CDR3 DNA sequence: TGCAGTGCTAGAGTCAACGACCGGGAACTAGCGGGAGATGAGCAGTTCTTC. This encodes CSARVNDRELAGDEQFF.

The V call is TRBV4-2, the J call TRBJ1-4; possibly TRBD1 for D (5 bases). Germline V CDR1 and CDR2: LGHNA, YNFKEQ. The V end was cut by 4 bases, the J end by 8 bases, with 14 bases between. This CDR3 is 14 amino acids long. CDR3 in amino acids: CASSPGRKREKLFF. The CDR3 DNA reads as TGTGCCAGCAGCCCGGGACGGAAGCGCGAAAAACTGTTTTTT.

This clonotype was detected a few times. V is TRBV30 and J is TRBJ1-5, with D uncertain. Germline-derived CDR1 and CDR2 are GTSNPN and SVGIG (reference sequence). Trimming stripped 0 bases from V and 0 bases from J, with 6 bases between. The CDR3 has 14 residues. The CDR3 region has the DNA TGTGCCTGGAGTGTACTATATAGCAATCAGCCCCAGCATTTT. Protein sequence: CAWSVLYSNQPQHF.

The chain employs TRBV5-4 and TRBJ1-2; possible D gene TRBD1, 6 bases. Looked up from germline, CDR1 is SGHNT and CDR2 is YYREEE (reference sequence). The V end was cut by 4 bases, the J end by 6 bases, with 16 bases between. This CDR3 is built from 14 residues. The CDR3 DNA follows: TGTGCCAGCAGCGGCCCGGACAGCAAAAATGGCTACACCTTC. Protein product: CASSGPDSKNGYTF.

The gene calls are TRBV7-9 and TRBJ2-5, with 11 bases lining up with TRBD1. The V gene's germline CDR1 is SEHNR and CDR2 FQNEAQ (reference sequence). This CDR3 is 15 amino acids long. V gave up 8 bases and J gave up 6 bases; unmatched junction bases: 11. CDR3 in amino acids: CASVPGQGVQKTQYF. The CDR3 DNA follows: TGTGCCAGCGTTCCGGGACAGGGGGTTCAAAAGACCCAGTACTTC.

V and J are TRBV7-2 and TRBJ2-7, with 7 bases that match TRBD2. V was clipped by 0 bases and J by 3 bases; unmatched bases: 8. Germline loops: CDR1 SGHTA, CDR2 FQGNSA. CDR3 length: 16 amino acids. The CDR3 bases are TGTGCCAGCAGCTTAGCGCCCCTAGCGGAGCTCTACGAGCAGTACTTC. It is translated as CASSLAPLAELYEQYF.

The chain couples TRBV19 to TRBJ2-3; TRBD1 is a possible D gene (6 bases). CDR1 is LNHDA, CDR2 SQIVND, per germline (reference sequence). V lost 3 bases and J lost 1, with 11 bases in between. CDR3 length: 15 residues. CDR3 sequence: CASSIRGIGTDTQYF. The CDR3 coding sequence is TGTGCCAGTAGTATCAGGGGTATCGGCACAGATACGCAGTATTTT.

This clonotype was counted only a few times. The rearrangement uses TRBV4-2 and TRBJ2-3; 9 bases map to TRBD2. The CDR3 runs to 16 residues. V shed 4 bases, J shed 0 bases, and the junction held 5 bases outside the gene matches. Germline V lookup: CDR1 LGHNA, CDR2 YNFKEQ. The CDR3: CASSLIAGASTDTQYF. DNA of the CDR3: TGTGCCAGCAGCCTCATAGCGGGGGCTAGCACAGATACGCAGTATTTT.

The chain employs TRBV6-2 or TRBV6-3 and TRBJ1-5, with D perhaps matching TRBD1 (5 bases). This CDR3 spans 13 amino acids. Germline V gene data show CDR1 as MNHEY and CDR2 as SVGEGT. Trimming pared 2 bases from V and 6 bases from J, leaving 8 bases between. This CDR3 is CASSYSRAQPQHF. For the CDR3, the DNA is TGTGCCAGCAGTTACAGCAGGGCTCAGCCCCAGCATTTT.

The rearrangement uses TRBV5-1 and TRBJ1-3; 7 positions match TRBD1. This CDR3 is 14 amino acids long. The germline gives CDR1 SGHRS, CDR2 YFSETQ. V was pared by 2 bases and J by 2 bases, with 1 base of the junction left unmatched. CDR3 sequence (DNA): TGCGCCAGCAGCTTTACAGGGGCTGGAAACACCATATATTTT. Amino acid sequence: CASSFTGAGNTIYF.

About this clonotype: A much larger clone differs from this one at a single base, so this may be a read error. This rearrangement joins TRBV9 to TRBJ1-2, with 9 nucleotides matching TRBD1. J lost 4 bases, V lost 3 bases, and 4 bases had no gene match. Germline CDR1 SGDLS, CDR2 YYNGEE. The CDR3 has 14 residues. The CDR3 is CASSGGQGFYGYTF. CDR3 bases: TGTGCCAGCAGCGGGGGACAGGGCTTCTATGGCTACACCTTC.

The chain couples TRBV10-3 to TRBJ1-2; tentatively, D is TRBD1 (5 bases). The V and J ends lost 10 bases and 0 bases respectively, with 15 bases between them. Per the germline V gene, CDR1 is ENHRY and CDR2 is SYGVKD. The CDR3 is made up of 14 amino acids. The CDR3 spells CASWDERANYGYTF. The CDR3 DNA follows: TGTGCCAGCTGGGACGAACGAGCTAACTATGGCTACACCTTC.

This clonotype was counted at least ten times. Germline is not matched at one junction end, which may reflect a read error. The J gene is TRBJ2-2, the V gene TRBV7-2, with 11 bases matching TRBD2. The CDR3 is 17 amino acids. Germline CDR1 reads SGHTA; CDR2 reads FQGNSA. In nucleotides, the CDR3 is TGTGCCAGCAGCACGGGACTAGCGGAAGCGAACGCCGGGGAGCTGTTTTTT. Amino acids: CASSTGLAEANAGELFF.

This clonotype was detected many times. The chain is built from TRBV2 and TRBJ2-6; D might be TRBD1 (5 bases). The ends were cut back, 1 base at V and 0 bases at J, with 10 bases in the middle. Germline assignment: CDR1 SNHLY and CDR2 FYNNEI. This CDR3 has 17 amino acids. For the CDR3, the DNA is TGTGCCAGCAGTGAAGTAGGGGCGAGCTCTGGGGCCAACGTCCTGACTTTC. This translates into CASSEVGASSGANVLTF.

This chain uses TRBV4-3 with TRBJ2-2; possibly TRBD2 for D (5 bases). The CDR3 is 17 residues long. CDR1 is LGHNA, CDR2 YSLEER, per germline. V shed 0 bases and J shed 1 base, with 12 bases lying between them. The CDR3 reads CASSQEGRGLNTGELFF. The DNA for the CDR3 is TGCGCCAGCAGCCAAGAAGGACGAGGGCTGAACACCGGGGAGCTGTTTTTT.

This clonotype was recorded many times. The chain links TRBV6-2 or TRBV6-3 to TRBJ2-7, with D unresolved. Germline assignment: CDR1 MNHEY and CDR2 SVGEGT. V was cut by 0 bases and J by 2 bases, with 14 bases left in between. The CDR3 runs 16 residues. The CDR3 DNA reads TGTGCCAGCAGTTACTCGGAATCTTCACTAACCTACGAGCAGTACTTC. Translating it yields CASSYSESSLTYEQYF.

The chain has TRBV7-9 and TRBJ1-1; 8 nucleotides match TRBD1. CDR1 and CDR2 (germline): SEHNR, FQNEAQ (reference sequence). V lost 4 bases to trimming and J lost 1 base; unmatched junction nucleotides: 14. CDR3 size: 18 residues. CDR3 residues: CASSSRITGGWKNTEAFF. CDR3 nucleotides: TGTGCCAGCAGCTCCAGGATCACAGGGGGATGGAAGAACACTGAAGCTTTCTTT.

A word on this clonotype: A much larger clone differs by one base, so this may be a read error. Written as DNA, the CDR3 is TGTGCCAGCAGTTCCAGGGGGCTCAACGAGCAGTACTTC. It is translated as CASSSRGLNEQYF. V gene TRBV6-2 or TRBV6-3 combines with J gene TRBJ2-7, with 8 bases matching TRBD1. CDR3 size: 13 residues. Germline V CDR1 and CDR2: MNHEY, SVGEGT. With V trimmed by 4 bases and J by 5 bases, 4 bases remained unmatched.

The sample holds many counts of this clonotype. The V call is TRBV7-2, the J call TRBJ2-3; D remains unclear. The V end lost 1 base, the J end lost 4 bases, and 15 bases lay between the germline ends. CDR1 is SGHTA and CDR2 is FQGNSA in the germline V gene. The CDR3 contains 16 residues. The CDR3: CASSLEERLWADTQYF. DNA for the CDR3: TGTGCCAGCAGCTTAGAGGAGCGCCTATGGGCAGATACGCAGTATTTT.

The rearrangement uses TRBV30 and TRBJ2-3; 7 bases match TRBD1. CDR1 and CDR2 (germline): GTSNPN, SVGIG (reference sequence). The CDR3 has 13 amino acids. V gave up 4 bases and J gave up 0 bases; unmatched junction bases: 1. The CDR3 loop reads CAWTGGSTDTQYF. CDR3 coding DNA: TGTGCCTGGACAGGGGGTAGCACAGATACGCAGTATTTT. The variable domain in full, completed from reference TRBV30 and TRBJ2-3, reads SQTIHQWPATLVQPVGSPLSLECTVEGTSNPNLYWYRQAAGRGLQLLFYSVGIGQISSEVPQNLSASRPQDRQFILSSKKLLLSDSGFYLCAWTGGSTDTQYFGPGTRLTVL.

This sequence joins TRBV6-2 or TRBV6-3 and TRBJ2-3; D is uncertain. V was trimmed by 2 bases and J by 0 bases, leaving 9 bases between them. The length of the CDR3 is 15 residues. The V gene's germline CDR1 is MNHEY and CDR2 SVGEGT. The CDR3 DNA follows: TGTGCCAGCAGTTACGGCGTATCTAGCACAGATACGCAGTATTTT. Translating gives CASSYGVSSTDTQYF.

The rearrangement joins TRBV30 to TRBJ2-7; D may be TRBD1 or TRBD2 (5 bases each). The CDR3 runs 13 residues. CDR1 and CDR2 from the germline V gene are GTSNPN and SVGIG (reference sequence). Trimming took 5 bases from V and 3 from J, leaving 14 bases between them. CDR3 bases: TGTGCCTGGGACCCTCAGGGAGACTACGAGCAGTACTTC. Encoded protein: CAWDPQGDYEQYF.

There are a few counts of this clonotype. The gene calls are TRBV7-9 and TRBJ2-5; D is unresolved. The CDR3 is made up of 13 amino acids. Germline V gene lookup returns CDR1 SEHNR and CDR2 FQNEAQ (reference sequence). Trimming cost V 2 bases and J 4 bases, with 8 bases left between them. CDR3 nucleotides: TGTGCCAGCAGCTTAATTTGGGGAGAGACCCAGTACTTC. The encoded protein is CASSLIWGETQYF.

This clonotype turned up a few times. This sequence joins TRBV6-2 or TRBV6-3 and TRBJ1-2, with D maybe TRBD1 (5 bases). This CDR3 is built from 14 residues. V gave up 5 bases and J gave up 2 bases, with 12 bases separating them. The germline V gene encodes CDR1 MNHEY and CDR2 SVGEGT. The CDR3 reads CASSRPGANYGYTF. In DNA, the CDR3 is TGTGCCAGCAGTCGACCTGGGGCCAACTATGGCTACACCTTC.

V usage is TRBV10-1 and J usage is TRBJ2-5; D call uncertain. V shed 0 bases and J shed 5 bases, with 4 bases lying between them. Germline V gene sequence: CDR1 WNHNN, CDR2 SYGVQD (reference sequence). The CDR3 length is 12 residues. The CDR3 nucleotides are TGCGCCAGCAGTGAGTCCCGGGAGACCCAGTACTTC. As protein: CASSESRETQYF.